The 18 T cell receptor beta chains below come from one sample, sequenced in a study of OX40 agonist ivuxolimab in advanced cancers. The protocol was immunoSEQ multiplex PCR, while the TCRdb copy is restricted to in-frame clones and leaves out a portion. Of around 100,000 clones in the sample, roughly 95% were seen once. Sequences were derived from CD4+ or CD8+ T cells sorted from blood, sampled in a trial of the OX40 agonist ivuxolimab. The receptors come from an adult with an advanced solid tumor such as melanoma, head and neck, liver or kidney cancer.

The rearrangement links TRBV6-5 to TRBJ1-5; 8 bases align to TRBD1. This CDR3 region has 15 residues. CDR1 and CDR2 from the germline V gene are MNHEY and SVGAGI. V gave up 4 bases and J gave up 5 bases; unmatched junction bases: 7. The CDR3, as DNA: TGTGCCAGCAGTTCTCAGGACAGGGTTGATCAGCCCCAGCATTTT. Translating it yields CASSSQDRVDQPQHF.

The chain recombines TRBV25-1 with TRBJ1-2, with a weak D call TRBD1 (6 bases). This CDR3 comprises 15 residues. Per germline, CDR1 MGHDK and CDR2 SYGVNS. Trimming stripped 6 bases from V and 1 base from J, with 15 bases between. In DNA form, the CDR3 reads TGTGCCAGCAGCCCCCGGGACACCTATAACTATGGCTACACCTTC. Protein product: CASSPRDTYNYGYTF.

The CDR3 DNA reads as TGCGCCAGCAGCCAGGACAGGGCGAGGGGCGAGCAGTACTTC. Amino acid sequence: CASSQDRARGEQYF. The rearrangement uses TRBV4-3 and TRBJ2-7; 8 bases are a match to TRBD1. This CDR3 comprises 14 residues. V lost 3 bases to trimming and J lost 6 bases; unmatched junction nucleotides: 7. The germline gives CDR1 LGHNA, CDR2 YSLEER.

This chain joins TRBV4-1 and TRBJ2-7, with 7 bases fitting TRBD1. Germline V gene data show CDR1 as MGHRA and CDR2 as YSYEKL. The junction had 8 bases not matched to a gene; V was cut back by 5 bases and J by 1 base. The CDR3 loop spans 15 amino acids. The CDR3 DNA follows: TGCGCCAGCAGCTCGAGACAGGGAGTGTCCTACGAGCAGTACTTC. It yields the protein CASSSRQGVSYEQYF.

J is TRBJ2-1 and V is TRBV7-6; TRBD1 or TRBD2 may be the D gene (5 bases each). The germline gives CDR1 SGHVS, CDR2 FNYEAQ. The CDR3 runs to 14 residues. Trimming removed 1 base at V and 7 bases at J, with 11 bases between. The CDR3, as DNA: TGTGCCAGCAGCTTAGTGGGAGAGGGGAATGAGCAGTTCTTC. Protein: CASSLVGEGNEQFF.

This clone has more than one count but fewer than ten. This sample also contains other DNA sequences that code for the same CDR3. The chain employs TRBV27 and TRBJ1-3; D may be TRBD1 (5 bases). Germline V gene lookup returns CDR1 MNHEY and CDR2 SMNVEV (reference sequence). The CDR3 runs 14 residues. V lost 2 bases and J 1 base, leaving 6 bases between the germline ends. CDR3: CASSLRGSGNTIYF. In nucleotides, the CDR3 is TGTGCCAGCAGTTTAAGGGGTTCTGGAAACACCATATATTTT.

V is TRBV4-1 and J is TRBJ2-3, with 9 bases lining up with TRBD2. V shed 4 bases and J 4 bases; nucleotides not matched to a gene: 9. CDR1 is MGHRA and CDR2 is YSYEKL in the germline V gene. CDR3 length: 16 residues. The CDR3 nucleotides are TGCGCCAGCAGCCTCCTAGTTCCTAGCGGGGCAGATACGCAGTATTTT. This codes for CASSLLVPSGADTQYF.

The chain uses TRBV14 and TRBJ2-6; unclear D gene. The V end lost 2 bases, the J end lost 2 bases, and 10 bases lay between the germline ends. Germline V gives CDR1 SGHDN, CDR2 FVKESK. The CDR3 is made up of 16 amino acids. The CDR3 is CASSQFDAPGANVLTF. CDR3 DNA sequence: TGTGCCAGCAGCCAATTTGACGCCCCTGGGGCCAACGTCCTGACTTTC.

CDR3 coding DNA: TGTGCCAGCAGCCAAGGACAGGGGGCCTATGGCTACACCTTC. The encoded protein is CASSQGQGAYGYTF. The chain recombines TRBV14 with TRBJ1-2, with 10 bases aligning to TRBD1. Unmatched junction bases numbered 0, after V lost 1 base and J lost 4 bases. The CDR3 spans 14 residues. Germline lookup yields CDR1 SGHDN and CDR2 FVKESK.

The CDR3 sequence: CALGLDEDTQYF. The CDR3 DNA follows: TGTGCCCTCGGGTTAGATGAAGATACGCAGTATTTT. The rearrangement joins TRBV10-3 to TRBJ2-3; D remains ambiguous. V lost 11 bases to trimming and J lost 5 bases, with 14 bases between them. The CDR3 consists of 12 residues. The V gene's germline CDR1 is ENHRY and CDR2 SYGVKD.

The J gene is TRBJ2-1, the V gene TRBV11-2; no clear D. Trimming removed 3 bases from V and 10 bases from J, with 7 bases in between. From germline, CDR1 is SGHAT and CDR2 FQNNGV. The CDR3 extends over 11 amino acids. DNA for the CDR3: TGTGCCAGCAGCTTTTCTCGGGAGCAGTTCTTC. Its translation: CASSFSREQFF.

The chain is built from TRBV28 and TRBJ1-5; D call uncertain. The CDR3 contains 16 residues. V lost 5 bases, J lost 0 bases, and 14 bases lay in between. Per germline, CDR1 MDHEN and CDR2 SYDVKM. CDR3 nucleotide sequence: TGTGCCAGCAGTCCATCCCCCGGGATTAGCAATCAGCCCCAGCATTTT. Protein sequence: CASSPSPGISNQPQHF. Drawing the rest from reference TRBV28 and TRBJ1-5, the complete variable domain is DVKVTQSSRYLVKRTGEKVFLECVQDMDHENMFWYRQDPGLGLRLIYFSYDVKMKEKGDIPEGYSVSREKKERFSLILESASTNQTSMYLCASSPSPGISNQPQHFGDGTRLSIL.

This sequence joins TRBV7-6 and TRBJ2-1; TRBD1 might be the D (6 bases). The CDR3 extends over 15 amino acids. V shed 0 bases and J shed 6 bases, with 12 bases lying between them. CDR1 SGHVS and CDR2 FNYEAQ come from the germline V gene. The CDR3 is CASSLAPGVGNEQFF. The DNA for the CDR3 is TGTGCCAGCAGCTTAGCGCCAGGGGTTGGCAATGAGCAGTTCTTC.

This chain uses TRBV15 with TRBJ2-6; D possibly corresponds to TRBD1 (6 bases). This CDR3 comprises 16 residues. CDR1 LNHNV and CDR2 YYDKDF come from the germline V gene (reference sequence). V was clipped by 4 bases and J by 0 bases, with 10 bases between them. CDR3 sequence reads: CATSTRQASGANVLTF. The DNA for the CDR3 is TGTGCCACCAGCACTCGACAGGCCTCTGGGGCCAACGTCCTGACTTTC.

V is TRBV11-2 and J is TRBJ1-1; D unclear. Trimming pared 2 bases from V and 0 bases from J, leaving 13 bases between. Germline V gives CDR1 SGHAT, CDR2 FQNNGV. CDR3 length: 16 residues. The CDR3 nucleotides read TGTGCCAGCAGCTTAACCCCTGCGGGGTTGAACACTGAAGCTTTCTTT. This encodes CASSLTPAGLNTEAFF. Filled out from reference TRBV11-2 and TRBJ1-1, the complete variable domain reads EAGVAQSPRYKIIEKRQSVAFWCNPISGHATLYWYQQILGQGPKLLIQFQNNGVVDDSQLPKDRFSAERLKGVDSTLKIQPAKLEDSAVYLCASSLTPAGLNTEAFFGQGTRLTVV.

The CDR3 DNA is TGCGCCAGCAGCACCCCCGGGGGGGTAGAGCAGTACTTC. Protein: CASSTPGGVEQYF. The chain employs TRBV4-1 and TRBJ2-7; 8 bases are shared with TRBD2. The CDR3 extends over 13 amino acids. The J segment lost 7 bases and the V segment lost 5 bases, leaving 7 bases of the junction unmatched. The germline gives CDR1 MGHRA, CDR2 YSYEKL.

The chain is built from TRBV28 and TRBJ1-1; a weak D match, TRBD1 (5 bases). The CDR3 consists of 17 residues. From germline, CDR1 is MDHEN and CDR2 SYDVKM. Trimming removed 3 bases from V and 3 bases from J, with 20 bases in between. CDR3 nucleotides: TGTGCCAGCAGTTTTTTAGTGGAAGGGGTGAAGGACACTGAAGCTTTCTTT. Its protein product is CASSFLVEGVKDTEAFF.

The chain is built from TRBV11-1 and TRBJ2-5; 11 bases are shared with TRBD2. This CDR3 spans 14 amino acids. CDR1 and CDR2 from the germline V gene are SGHAT and FQDESV (reference sequence). The V gene end was trimmed by 7 bases and the J gene end by 5 bases; junction bases not matched to a gene: 6. The CDR3 sequence is CASTLAGGGETQYF. For the CDR3, the DNA is TGTGCCAGCACTCTAGCGGGAGGCGGCGAGACCCAGTACTTC. Supplemented by reference TRBV11-1 and TRBJ2-5, the full variable domain reads EAEVAQSPRYKITEKSQAVAFWCDPISGHATLYWYRQILGQGPELLVQFQDESVVDDSQLPKDRFSAERLKGVDSTLKIQPAELGDSAMYLCASTLAGGGETQYFGPGTRLLVL.